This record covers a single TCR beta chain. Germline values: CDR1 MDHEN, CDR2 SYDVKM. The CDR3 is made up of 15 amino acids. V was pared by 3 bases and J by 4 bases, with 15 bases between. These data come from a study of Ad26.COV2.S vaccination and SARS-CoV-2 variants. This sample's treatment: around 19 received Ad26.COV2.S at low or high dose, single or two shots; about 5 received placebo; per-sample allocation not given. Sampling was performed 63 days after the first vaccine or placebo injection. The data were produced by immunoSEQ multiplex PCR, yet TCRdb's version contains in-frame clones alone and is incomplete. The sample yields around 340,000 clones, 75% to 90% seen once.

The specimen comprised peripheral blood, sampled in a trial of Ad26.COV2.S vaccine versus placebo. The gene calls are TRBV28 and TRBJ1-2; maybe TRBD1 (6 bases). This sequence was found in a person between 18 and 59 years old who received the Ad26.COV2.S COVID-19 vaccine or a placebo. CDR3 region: CASSLSGTLGYGYTF. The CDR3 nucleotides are TGTGCCAGCAGTTTGTCCGGGACATTGGGCTATGGCTACACCTTC.